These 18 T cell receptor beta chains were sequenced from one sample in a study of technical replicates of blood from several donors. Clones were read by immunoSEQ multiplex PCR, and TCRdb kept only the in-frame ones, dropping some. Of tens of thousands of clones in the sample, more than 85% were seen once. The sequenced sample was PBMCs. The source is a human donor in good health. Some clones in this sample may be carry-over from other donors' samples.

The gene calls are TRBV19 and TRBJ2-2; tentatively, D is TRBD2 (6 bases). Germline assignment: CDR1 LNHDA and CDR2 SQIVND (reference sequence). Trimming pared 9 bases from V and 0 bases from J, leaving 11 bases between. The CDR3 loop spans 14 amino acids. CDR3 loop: CASTGTANTGELFF. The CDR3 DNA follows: TGTGCCAGCACCGGGACTGCGAACACCGGGGAGCTGTTTTTT.

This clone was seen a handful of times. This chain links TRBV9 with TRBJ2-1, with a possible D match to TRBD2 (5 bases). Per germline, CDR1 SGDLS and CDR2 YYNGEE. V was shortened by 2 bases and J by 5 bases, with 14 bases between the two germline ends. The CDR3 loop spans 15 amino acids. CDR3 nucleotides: TGTGCCAGCAGCGTCGTAACGGGAACGAACAATGAGCAGTTCTTC. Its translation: CASSVVTGTNNEQFF.

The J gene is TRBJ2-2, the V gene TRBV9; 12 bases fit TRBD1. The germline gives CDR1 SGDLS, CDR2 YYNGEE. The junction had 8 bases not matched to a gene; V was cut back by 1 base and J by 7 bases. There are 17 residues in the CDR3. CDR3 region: CASSVPGQGADGGELFF. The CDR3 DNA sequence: TGTGCCAGCAGCGTACCGGGACAGGGGGCGGACGGCGGGGAGCTGTTTTTT.

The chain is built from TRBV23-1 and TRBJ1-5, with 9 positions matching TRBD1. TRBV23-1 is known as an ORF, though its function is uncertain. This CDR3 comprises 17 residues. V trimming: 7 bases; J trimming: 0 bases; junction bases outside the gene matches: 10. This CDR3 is CASTPDRGPLSNQPQHF. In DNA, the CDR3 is TGCGCCAGCACTCCGGACAGGGGACCCCTTAGCAATCAGCCCCAGCATTTT.

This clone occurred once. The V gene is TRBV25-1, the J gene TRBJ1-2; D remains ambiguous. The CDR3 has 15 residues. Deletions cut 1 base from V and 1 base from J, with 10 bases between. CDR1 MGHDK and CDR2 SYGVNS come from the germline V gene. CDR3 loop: CASSESLGLNYGYTF. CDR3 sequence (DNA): TGTGCCAGCAGTGAATCGTTGGGCCTTAACTATGGCTACACCTTC.

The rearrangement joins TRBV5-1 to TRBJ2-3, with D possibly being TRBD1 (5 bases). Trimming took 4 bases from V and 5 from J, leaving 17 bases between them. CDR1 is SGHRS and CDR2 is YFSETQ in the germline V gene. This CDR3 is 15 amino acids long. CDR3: CASSKETGLGDTQYF. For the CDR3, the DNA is TGCGCCAGCAGCAAAGAAACAGGCCTGGGAGATACGCAGTATTTT.

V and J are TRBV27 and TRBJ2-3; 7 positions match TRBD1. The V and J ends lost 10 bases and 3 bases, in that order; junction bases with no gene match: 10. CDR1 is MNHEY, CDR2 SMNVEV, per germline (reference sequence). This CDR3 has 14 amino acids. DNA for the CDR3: TGTGCCACCAGGGACAGAAGCCTTACAGATACGCAGTATTTT. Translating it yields CATRDRSLTDTQYF.

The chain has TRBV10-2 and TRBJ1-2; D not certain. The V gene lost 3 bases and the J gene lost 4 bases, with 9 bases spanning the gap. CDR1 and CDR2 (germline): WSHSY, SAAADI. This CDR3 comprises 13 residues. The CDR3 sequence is CASSDPASYGYTF. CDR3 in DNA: TGCGCCAGCAGTGACCCCGCGAGCTATGGCTACACCTTC.

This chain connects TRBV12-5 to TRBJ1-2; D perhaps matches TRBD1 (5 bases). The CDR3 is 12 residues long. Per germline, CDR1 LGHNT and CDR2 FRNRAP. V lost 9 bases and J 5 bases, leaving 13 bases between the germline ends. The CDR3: CASLWGEYGYTF. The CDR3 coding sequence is TGTGCTAGCCTCTGGGGGGAGTATGGCTACACCTTC.

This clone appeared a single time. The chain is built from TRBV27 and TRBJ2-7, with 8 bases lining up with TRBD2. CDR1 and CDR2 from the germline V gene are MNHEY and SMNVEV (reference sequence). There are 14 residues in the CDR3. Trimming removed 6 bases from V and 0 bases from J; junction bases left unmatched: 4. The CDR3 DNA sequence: TGTGCCAGCAGGATTAGCGGGACCTCCTACGAGCAGTACTTC. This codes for CASRISGTSYEQYF.

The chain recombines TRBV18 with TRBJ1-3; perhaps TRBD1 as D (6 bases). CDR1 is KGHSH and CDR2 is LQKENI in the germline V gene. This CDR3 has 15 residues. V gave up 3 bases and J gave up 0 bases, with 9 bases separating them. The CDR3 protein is CASSPGTNSGNTIYF. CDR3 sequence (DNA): TGTGCCAGCTCACCGGGGACAAACTCTGGAAACACCATATATTTT.

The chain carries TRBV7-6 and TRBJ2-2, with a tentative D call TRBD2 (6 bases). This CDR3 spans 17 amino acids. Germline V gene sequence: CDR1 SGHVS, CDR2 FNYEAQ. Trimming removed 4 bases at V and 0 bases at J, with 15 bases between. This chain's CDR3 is CASSSSGVAANTGELFF. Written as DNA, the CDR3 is TGTGCCAGCAGCTCCTCTGGGGTAGCGGCGAACACCGGGGAGCTGTTTTTT.

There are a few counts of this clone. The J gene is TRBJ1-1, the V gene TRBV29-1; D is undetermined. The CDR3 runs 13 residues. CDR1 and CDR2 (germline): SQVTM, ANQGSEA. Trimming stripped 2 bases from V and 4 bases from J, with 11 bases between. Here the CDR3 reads CSVETGKFTEAFF. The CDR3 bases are TGCAGCGTTGAAACGGGGAAGTTCACTGAAGCTTTCTTT.

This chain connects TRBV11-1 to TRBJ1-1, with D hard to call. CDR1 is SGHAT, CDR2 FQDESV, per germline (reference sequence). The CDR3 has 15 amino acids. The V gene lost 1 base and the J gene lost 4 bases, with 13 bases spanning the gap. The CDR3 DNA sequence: TGTGCCAGCAGCTTAGATGTGGGCAGGCGCACTGAAGCTTTCTTT. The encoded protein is CASSLDVGRRTEAFF.

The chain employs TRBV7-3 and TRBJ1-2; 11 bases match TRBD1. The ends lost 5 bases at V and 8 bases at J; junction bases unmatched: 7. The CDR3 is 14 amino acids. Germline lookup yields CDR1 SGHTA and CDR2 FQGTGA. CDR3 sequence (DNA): TGTGCCAGCAGCCCGGACAGGGGGCAATTGGGCTACACCTTC. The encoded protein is CASSPDRGQLGYTF. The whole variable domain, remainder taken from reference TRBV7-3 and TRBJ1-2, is GAGVSQTPSNKVTEKGKYVELRCDPISGHTALYWYRQSLGQGPEFLIYFQGTGAADDSGLPNDRFFAVRPEGSVSTLKIQRTERGDSAVYLCASSPDRGQLGYTFGSGTRLTVV.

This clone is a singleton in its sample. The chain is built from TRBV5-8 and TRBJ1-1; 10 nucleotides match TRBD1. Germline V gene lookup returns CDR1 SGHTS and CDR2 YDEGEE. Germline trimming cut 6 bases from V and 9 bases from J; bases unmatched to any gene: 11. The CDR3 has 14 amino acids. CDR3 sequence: CASKNRDRGWKAFF. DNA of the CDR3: TGTGCCAGCAAAAACCGGGACAGGGGATGGAAAGCTTTCTTT.

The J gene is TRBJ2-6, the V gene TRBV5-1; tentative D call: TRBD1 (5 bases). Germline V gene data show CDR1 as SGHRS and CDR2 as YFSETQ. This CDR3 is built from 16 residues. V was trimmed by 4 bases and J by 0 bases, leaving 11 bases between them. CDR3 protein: CASSQGGSSGANVLTF. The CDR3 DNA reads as TGCGCCAGCAGCCAGGGTGGTAGCTCTGGGGCCAACGTCCTGACTTTC. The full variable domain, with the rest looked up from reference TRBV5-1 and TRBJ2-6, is KAGVTQTPRYLIKTRGQQVTLSCSPISGHRSVSWYQQTPGQGLQFLFEYFSETQRNKGNFPGRFSGRQFSNSRSEMNVSTLELGDSALYLCASSQGGSSGANVLTFGAGSRLTVL.

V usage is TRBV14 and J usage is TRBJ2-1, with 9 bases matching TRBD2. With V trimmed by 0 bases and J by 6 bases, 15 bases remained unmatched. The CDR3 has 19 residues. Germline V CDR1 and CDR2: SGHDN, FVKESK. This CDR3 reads CASSQDLRRGGLRGNEQFF. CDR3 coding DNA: TGTGCCAGCAGCCAAGATCTTCGGCGGGGGGGCCTCAGGGGCAATGAGCAGTTCTTC.